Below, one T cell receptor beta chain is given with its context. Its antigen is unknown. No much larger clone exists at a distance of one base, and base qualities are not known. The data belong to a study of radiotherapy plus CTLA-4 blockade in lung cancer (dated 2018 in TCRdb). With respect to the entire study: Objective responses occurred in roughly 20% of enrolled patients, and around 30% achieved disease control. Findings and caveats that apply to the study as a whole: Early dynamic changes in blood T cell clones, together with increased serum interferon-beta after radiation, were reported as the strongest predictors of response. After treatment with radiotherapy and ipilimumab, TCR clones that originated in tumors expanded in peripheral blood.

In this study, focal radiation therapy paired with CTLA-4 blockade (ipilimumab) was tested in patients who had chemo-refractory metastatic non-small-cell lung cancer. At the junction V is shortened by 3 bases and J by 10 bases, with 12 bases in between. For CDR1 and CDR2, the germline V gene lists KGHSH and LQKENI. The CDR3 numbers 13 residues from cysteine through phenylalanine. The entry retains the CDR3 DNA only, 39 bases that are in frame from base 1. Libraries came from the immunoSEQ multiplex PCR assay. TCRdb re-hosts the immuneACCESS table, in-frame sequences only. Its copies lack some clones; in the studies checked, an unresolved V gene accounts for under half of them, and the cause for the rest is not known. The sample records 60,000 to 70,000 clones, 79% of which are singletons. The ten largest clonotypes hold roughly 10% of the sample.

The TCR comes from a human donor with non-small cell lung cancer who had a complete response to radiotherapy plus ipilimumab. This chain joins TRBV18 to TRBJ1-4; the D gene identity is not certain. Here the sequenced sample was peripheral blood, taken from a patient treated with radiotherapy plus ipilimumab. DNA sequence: TGTGCCAGCTCACCCGGATTCATAGGAAAACTGTTTTTT. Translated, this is CASSPGFIGKLFF.